This paragraph reports one T cell receptor beta chain. This clone was counted ten times or more. This clone's antigen is unknown. No much larger clonotype is one base removed from it; base qualities were not supplied. V is pared back by 0 bases and J by 5 bases, with 11 bases lying between the germline termini. From cysteine to phenylalanine, the CDR3 is 15 amino acids long. The sequence is cut down to CDR3 DNA, 45 bases in frame from base 1. For CDR1 and CDR2, the germline V gene lists SGHRS and YFSETQ. The sample comes from a study of metastatic and nonmetastatic thyroid tumors (dated by TCRdb to 2018 to 2021). Turning to the overall study: The researchers compared repertoires between peripheral blood samples and tumor or nodule tissue samples from patients with malignant or benign thyroid disease.

Library prep was done by PCR. Instrument on record: Illumina HiSeq 4000. The TCR beta-chain CDR3 region of each patient was profiled by high-throughput sequencing. The paper's processing steps were these. Drawing on CDR3 differences between clinicopathological groups, the researchers built a classifier meant to tell apart patients with distant-metastatic papillary thyroid cancer. Repertoire diversity was assessed with the Shannon index, and tumor-blood repertoire similarity with the Morisita-Horn index. Through fastp at Q25 and MiXCR, TCRdb rebuilt clones from the public reads, retaining in-frame beta chains. TCRdb's processing, not the study's, gives the V and J calls here. The table for this sample lists roughly 81,000 clones; 7.5% to 9% of them were counted only once. Of the sample, 8.8% falls within the top ten clones. Overall study results and their limits: In both blood and tumor samples, TCR beta diversity was reported to be significantly higher in malignant tumors than in benign nodules.

Before undergoing thyroid surgery, none of the patients had been given any kind of treatment. Patient clinical samples collected from about 2011 to 2019 were retrospectively analysed using T-cell receptor beta sequencing. The sequencing sample was made of blood. Recombination connected TRBV5-1 to TRBJ2-2; a weak D assignment points to TRBD1 (6 bases agree). The source of this sequence is a female donor with papillary thyroid cancer or a benign thyroid nodule (not recorded which). Some clones in this sample may be carry-over from other donors' samples. The CDR3 is CASSLDQGQTGELFF. The DNA reads TGCGCCAGCAGCTTGGATCAGGGGCAGACCGGGGAGCTGTTTTTT.